These 27 T cell receptor beta chains originate from one sample sequenced in a study of OX40 agonist ivuxolimab in advanced cancers. Here immunoSEQ multiplex PCR was the method, and the copy in TCRdb shows in-frame clones only, minus some. The repertoire consists of tens of thousands of clones, with about 85% occurring once and the leading ten covering roughly 0.9%. The starting material was CD4+ or CD8+ T cells sorted from blood, obtained in a trial of the OX40 agonist ivuxolimab. All receptors come from an adult with an advanced solid tumor such as melanoma, head and neck, liver or kidney cancer.

This clone occurred once. The chain carries TRBV19 and TRBJ2-5; D is undetermined. CDR3 length equals 15 residues. Trimming cost V 1 base and J 0 bases, with 9 bases left between them. The germline V gene has CDR1 LNHDA and CDR2 SQIVND (reference sequence). CDR3 residues: CASSIGPPNQETQYF. In DNA, the CDR3 is TGTGCCAGTAGTATAGGACCCCCGAACCAAGAGACCCAGTACTTC.

The genes are TRBV5-1 and TRBJ1-3; D is unresolved. The CDR3 loop spans 12 amino acids. CDR1 SGHRS and CDR2 YFSETQ come from the germline V gene. V gave up 5 bases and J gave up 4 bases, with 7 bases separating them. CDR3 sequence: CASRSGGNTIYF. CDR3 bases: TGCGCCAGCAGATCTGGAGGAAACACCATATATTTT.

J is TRBJ2-5 and V is TRBV6-6; no firm D call. Looked up from germline, CDR1 is MNHNY and CDR2 is SVGAGI (reference sequence). Between the trimmed V and J ends, which lost 6 bases and 5 bases, there was a span of 13 bases. There are 13 residues in the CDR3. CDR3 nucleotides: TGTGCCAGCAGGAGACTTGACTTGGAGACCCAGTACTTC. Translating gives CASRRLDLETQYF.

This chain links TRBV28 with TRBJ1-1, with TRBD1 as a possible D gene (6 bases). Trimming shortened V by 6 bases and J by 0 bases, and 11 bases separated the two germline ends. The CDR3 is 14 amino acids. Germline CDR1 reads MDHEN; CDR2 reads SYDVKM. This CDR3 reads CASRIGGMNTEAFF. CDR3 in DNA: TGTGCCAGCAGGATAGGGGGAATGAACACTGAAGCTTTCTTT.

V usage is TRBV19 and J usage is TRBJ2-3; possible D gene TRBD2, 6 bases. Trimming removed 1 base at V and 1 base at J, with 12 bases between. Per the germline V gene, CDR1 is LNHDA and CDR2 is SQIVND (reference sequence). This CDR3 contains 16 residues. Here the CDR3 reads CASSIVGGSGTDTQYF. As DNA, the CDR3 is TGTGCCAGTAGTATAGTTGGAGGGTCGGGCACAGATACGCAGTATTTT.

In DNA, the CDR3 is TGTGCCAGCAGCTTGGCGAGCGGGACGAACACCGGGGAGCTGTTTTTT. As protein: CASSLASGTNTGELFF. The chain is built from TRBV7-3 and TRBJ2-2; 7 nucleotides agree with TRBD2. This CDR3 is 16 amino acids long. With 3 bases clipped from V and 0 bases from J, the junction kept 4 bases outside the gene matches. Germline V gene sequence: CDR1 SGHTA, CDR2 FQGTGA.

The chain combines TRBV5-1 with TRBJ1-1; possible D gene TRBD1, 5 bases. CDR1 and CDR2 (germline): SGHRS, YFSETQ. V was clipped by 1 base and J by 3 bases, with 7 bases between them. The CDR3 has 13 amino acids. The chain's CDR3 is CASSLPGDTEAFF. The CDR3 region has the DNA TGCGCCAGCAGCTTGCCGGGGGACACTGAAGCTTTCTTT.

The chain has TRBV11-2 and TRBJ2-5, with D unclear. The V gene lost 2 bases and the J gene lost 2 bases, with 6 bases spanning the gap. CDR1 and CDR2 from the germline V gene are SGHAT and FQNNGV. The CDR3 loop spans 13 amino acids. CDR3: CASSLNPQETQYF. CDR3 nucleotides: TGTGCCAGCAGCTTAAACCCGCAAGAGACCCAGTACTTC.

This sequence joins TRBV2 and TRBJ1-6; 7 bases agree with TRBD1. J was trimmed by 3 bases and V by 0 bases; bases with no gene match: 8. Per the germline V gene, CDR1 is SNHLY and CDR2 is FYNNEI. The CDR3 is 18 amino acids. CDR3 sequence: CASSEAGQGVFYNSPLHF. The CDR3 DNA sequence: TGTGCCAGCAGTGAAGCGGGGCAGGGGGTCTTCTATAATTCACCCCTCCACTTT.

The chain uses TRBV6-1 and TRBJ2-1, with 10 bases lining up with TRBD1. Losses at the gene ends were 2 bases for V and 3 bases for J; bases not matched to a gene: 7. The CDR3 covers 17 residues. Germline values: CDR1 MNHNS, CDR2 SASEGT. The CDR3 sequence: CASSERVGTGVYNEQFF. In DNA, the CDR3 is TGTGCCAGCAGTGAAAGAGTGGGGACAGGGGTCTACAATGAGCAGTTCTTC.

The chain links TRBV11-2 to TRBJ2-1; tentatively, D is TRBD2 (5 bases). The CDR3 consists of 15 residues. Deletions cut 3 bases from V and 7 bases from J, with 16 bases between. The V gene's germline CDR1 is SGHAT and CDR2 FQNNGV. The CDR3 protein is CASSLELGVWNEQFF. The CDR3 bases are TGTGCCAGCAGCTTGGAACTAGGAGTTTGGAATGAGCAGTTCTTC. The full variable domain, with the rest looked up from reference TRBV11-2 and TRBJ2-1, is EAGVAQSPRYKIIEKRQSVAFWCNPISGHATLYWYQQILGQGPKLLIQFQNNGVVDDSQLPKDRFSAERLKGVDSTLKIQPAKLEDSAVYLCASSLELGVWNEQFFGPGTRLTVL.

This sequence joins TRBV6-1 and TRBJ2-5; weak D call: TRBD2 (6 bases). With 4 bases removed from V and 0 bases from J, the gap between germline ends came to 6 bases. CDR1 is MNHNS and CDR2 is SASEGT in the germline V gene. This CDR3 comprises 13 residues. CDR3 DNA sequence: TGTGCCAGCAGTGGACTAGACCAAGAGACCCAGTACTTC. This translates into CASSGLDQETQYF.

V is TRBV30 and J is TRBJ2-7, with 15 bases lining up with TRBD2. J lost 4 bases, V lost 7 bases, and 14 bases had no gene match. Germline V gene data show CDR1 as GTSNPN and CDR2 as SVGIG (reference sequence). This CDR3 has 17 amino acids. The CDR3 region has the DNA TGTGCCTCCATCTTTCCGGGACTAGCGGGAGGACGATACGAGCAGTACTTC. It translates to CASIFPGLAGGRYEQYF.

The chain employs TRBV5-4 and TRBJ1-1, with 7 bases aligning to TRBD1. From germline, CDR1 is SGHNT and CDR2 YYREEE (reference sequence). The length of the CDR3 is 14 residues. Trimming removed 4 bases from V and 1 base from J; junction bases left unmatched: 4. The CDR3 DNA reads as TGTGCCAGCAGCCCGGGACAGAGGAACACTGAAGCTTTCTTT. Encoded protein: CASSPGQRNTEAFF.

The V and J genes are TRBV7-3 and TRBJ1-6, with TRBD1 matching over 9 bases. V trimming: 1 base; J trimming: 3 bases; junction bases outside the gene matches: 1. CDR1 is SGHTA, CDR2 FQGTGA, per germline. CDR3 length equals 16 residues. The CDR3 here is CASSLMGQGYNSPLHF. In DNA, the CDR3 is TGTGCCAGCAGCTTAATGGGACAGGGCTATAATTCACCCCTCCACTTT.

This clone appeared a single time. The chain is built from TRBV7-2 and TRBJ2-1; 7 bases agree with TRBD2. J was trimmed by 3 bases and V by 4 bases; bases with no gene match: 9. The germline CDR1 and CDR2 sequences are SGHTA and FQGNSA. The CDR3 covers 16 residues. The CDR3 nucleotides are TGTGCCAGCAGCTCACAACCGGGACTAAACTACAATGAGCAGTTCTTC. This sequence encodes CASSSQPGLNYNEQFF.

This sequence joins TRBV7-8 and TRBJ1-2; D uncertain. CDR3 length equals 15 residues. Trimming took off 2 bases at V and 4 bases at J, with 14 bases between the two ends. Per the germline V gene, CDR1 is SGHVS and CDR2 is FQNEAQ. The CDR3: CASSLIQESIYGYTF. CDR3 in DNA: TGTGCCAGCAGCTTAATCCAGGAGTCCATCTATGGCTACACCTTC.

This chain links TRBV6-5 with TRBJ1-2; D might be TRBD1 (5 bases). The CDR3 length is 11 residues. V lost 5 bases and J lost 8, with 9 bases in between. Germline V gene lookup returns CDR1 MNHEY and CDR2 SVGAGI. The CDR3 nucleotides read TGTGCCAGCAGTGACAGTGGCGGCTACACCTTC. This encodes CASSDSGGYTF.

The J gene is TRBJ1-3, the V gene TRBV5-8; D not certain. The CDR3 extends over 15 amino acids. Germline CDR1 SGHTS, CDR2 YDEGEE. V was trimmed by 0 bases and J by 4 bases, leaving 11 bases between them. CDR3 DNA: TGTGCCAGCAGCTTGGCGGGGATAGCCGGAAACACCATATATTTT. Translation: CASSLAGIAGNTIYF.

The V gene is TRBV18, the J gene TRBJ2-7; 10 nucleotides agree with TRBD2. Per the germline V gene, CDR1 is KGHSH and CDR2 is LQKENI. J lost 6 bases, V lost 3 bases, and 8 bases had no gene match. The CDR3 is 15 amino acids. CDR3 bases: TGTGCCAGCTCACCTTCTAGCGGGGGATCTTCCGAGCAGTACTTC. It is translated as CASSPSSGGSSEQYF.

This chain links TRBV7-9 with TRBJ2-3, with 13 positions matching TRBD2. CDR1 and CDR2 from the germline V gene are SEHNR and FQNEAQ (reference sequence). The CDR3 is made up of 17 amino acids. V dropped 6 bases and J dropped 0; count of bases not matched to a gene: 6. DNA for the CDR3: TGTGCCAGCAGGTCGACTAGCGGGGGGACCAGCACAGATACGCAGTATTTT. As protein: CASRSTSGGTSTDTQYF.

This clone appeared once. J is TRBJ2-3 and V is TRBV7-9; no reliable D call. The V gene's germline CDR1 is SEHNR and CDR2 FQNEAQ (reference sequence). V was cut by 1 base and J by 2 bases, with 13 bases left in between. The CDR3 has 16 amino acids. The CDR3 coding sequence is TGTGCCAGCAGCTTAGTCAGCCTCCCTCCCACAGATACGCAGTATTTT. Protein sequence: CASSLVSLPPTDTQYF.

In DNA form, the CDR3 reads TGCGCCAGCAGCACCGTGGGGGCTGAAAAACTGTTTTTT. Protein sequence: CASSTVGAEKLFF. The chain joins TRBV5-1 to TRBJ1-4, with D possibly TRBD1 on 6 matching bases. The CDR3 is made up of 13 amino acids. Germline loops: CDR1 SGHRS, CDR2 YFSETQ. V was clipped by 4 bases and J by 7 bases, with 11 bases between them. The variable domain in full, completed from reference TRBV5-1 and TRBJ1-4, reads KAGVTQTPRYLIKTRGQQVTLSCSPISGHRSVSWYQQTPGQGLQFLFEYFSETQRNKGNFPGRFSGRQFSNSRSEMNVSTLELGDSALYLCASSTVGAEKLFFGSGTQLSVL.

The V gene is TRBV11-3, the J gene TRBJ2-1; 11 bases line up with TRBD2. Trimming at V came to 2 bases and at J to 9 bases, leaving 6 bases not matched to a gene. Germline-derived CDR1 and CDR2 are SGHNT and YENEEA. The CDR3 runs 15 residues. This chain's CDR3 is CASSLTSGSPTEQFF. DNA of the CDR3: TGTGCCAGCAGCTTAACTAGCGGGAGTCCGACTGAGCAGTTCTTC.

The V gene is TRBV2, the J gene TRBJ2-1; TRBD1 agrees at 8 bases. V shed 6 bases, J shed 5 bases, and the junction held 6 bases outside the gene matches. CDR3 length: 14 amino acids. Looked up from germline, CDR1 is SNHLY and CDR2 is FYNNEI. The CDR3 here is CASRGQVGDNEQFF. CDR3 DNA: TGTGCCAGCAGGGGACAGGTTGGCGACAATGAGCAGTTCTTC.

The chain couples TRBV19 to TRBJ2-5; the match to TRBD1 covers 10 bases. CDR1 is LNHDA and CDR2 is SQIVND in the germline V gene (reference sequence). This CDR3 comprises 15 residues. The junction had 8 bases not matched to a gene; V was cut back by 0 bases and J by 10 bases. The CDR3 loop reads CASSIEKPGQGSQYF. CDR3 sequence (DNA): TGTGCCAGTAGTATAGAGAAGCCGGGACAGGGGAGCCAGTACTTC.

This sequence joins TRBV6-5 and TRBJ1-6, with a tentative D call TRBD1 (5 bases). CDR1 MNHEY and CDR2 SVGAGI come from the germline V gene. CDR3 size: 14 residues. Trimming stripped 2 bases from V and 8 bases from J, with 10 bases between. CDR3 amino acids: CASSYGRGDSPLHF. As DNA, the CDR3 is TGTGCCAGCAGTTACGGGAGGGGCGATTCACCCCTCCACTTT.